The sequence of this T cell receptor beta chain was determined in a study of identical twins. MiXCR, applied by TCRdb to the 5' RACE reads, yields one record per CDR3 protein. The table shows about 810,000 distinct CDR3 sequences, with more than 9% occurring only once. On this clonotype itself: No antigen is known for it.

Study results and caveats: Some out-of-frame alpha sequences were shared by twins, and these showed excess low generation probability. Fewer insertions marked abundant cord blood beta clonotypes; young adult naive trended weakly, memory not at all.

The CDR3 runs 18 residues. Trimming stripped 4 bases from V and 0 bases from J, with 22 bases between. These data also featured in a second study, about yellow fever vaccine responses in identical twins. Turning to that study: Convergence reportedly seemed to mark part of the twins' vaccine T cell response, with personalization marking the rest.

The gene calls are TRBV23-1 and TRBJ2-7; no firm D call. TRBV23-1 is identified as an open reading frame with a role that is uncertain. The sample taken for sequencing was PBMCs. The receptor comes from a woman aged 18-35 years in good health. The DNA for the CDR3 is TGCGCCAGCAGTCGTCTACGGTCTGTGGTTAAAGGCTCCTACGAGCAGTACGTC. Its translation is CASSRLRSVVKGSYEQYV.